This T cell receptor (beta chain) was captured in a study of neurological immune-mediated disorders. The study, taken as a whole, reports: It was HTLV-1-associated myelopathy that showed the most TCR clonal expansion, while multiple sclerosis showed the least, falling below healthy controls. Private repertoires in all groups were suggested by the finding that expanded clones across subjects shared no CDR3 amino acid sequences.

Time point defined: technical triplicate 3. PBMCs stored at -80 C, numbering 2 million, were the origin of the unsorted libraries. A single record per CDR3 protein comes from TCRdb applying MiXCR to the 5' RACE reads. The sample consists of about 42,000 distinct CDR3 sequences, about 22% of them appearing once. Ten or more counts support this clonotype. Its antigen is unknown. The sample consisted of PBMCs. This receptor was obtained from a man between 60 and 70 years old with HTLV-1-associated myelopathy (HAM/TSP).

The CDR3 coding sequence is TGTGCCATCAGCGCGACAGGGGGCAATCAGCCCCAGCATTTT. Protein product: CAISATGGNQPQHF. This chain joins TRBV10-3 and TRBJ1-5; TRBD1 aligns across 8 bases. Unmatched junction bases numbered 3, after V lost 6 bases and J lost 2 bases. The CDR3 covers 14 residues. Germline V gene lookup returns CDR1 ENHRY and CDR2 SYGVKD.